These 13 T cell receptor beta chains were all obtained from the same sample, sequenced in a study of cytomegalovirus exposure and HLA in healthy donors. The PCR ran on 60 Vbeta and 13 Jbeta primers. Some clones are missing from TCRdb's copy, which holds only in-frame ones; the method was immunoSEQ multiplex PCR. Of about 160,000 clones in the sample, around 75% were seen once. The sample was PBMCs. These receptors came from a male donor in good health and CMV-seronegative.

With regard to this clone: One end of the junction fails to match germline, which may point to a read error. The V call is TRBV4-2, the J call TRBJ1-5, with D hard to call. Per the germline V gene, CDR1 is LGHNA and CDR2 is YNFKEQ. The CDR3 totals 18 residues. The CDR3 nucleotides read TGTGCCAGCAACCAAGAAACGTCCAGAATTACCTCCAATCAGCCCCAGCATTTT. This gives the protein CASNQETSRITSNQPQHF.

The genes are TRBV7-2 and TRBJ1-1, with D uncertain. Between the trimmed V and J ends, which lost 1 base and 10 bases, there was a span of 10 bases. The length of the CDR3 is 12 residues. Looked up from germline, CDR1 is SGHTA and CDR2 is FQGNSA. CDR3 protein: CASSLVMSRAFF. The CDR3 DNA reads as TGTGCCAGCAGCTTAGTTATGAGTAGAGCTTTCTTT.

The rearrangement joins TRBV10-3 to TRBJ1-1; D may be TRBD1 (6 bases). Germline CDR1 is ENHRY and CDR2 is SYGVKD. V lost 10 bases, J lost 3 bases, and 18 bases lay in between. This CDR3 has 14 residues. The CDR3 DNA follows: TGTGCCACCGACAATAGGGCAGGGGACACTGAAGCTTTCTTT. Translating gives CATDNRAGDTEAFF.

The V and J genes are TRBV21-1 and TRBJ2-7; the table names TRBD2, a call not compared with the DNA. TRBV21-1 is designated a pseudogene. CDR3 size: 18 residues. CDR3: CASAGGGTSGRSSYEQYF. The CDR3 nucleotides are TGTGCCAGCGCCGGGGGGGGGACTAGCGGGCGGAGCTCCTACGAGCAGTACTTC.

V and J are TRBV6-1 and TRBJ1-5; tentatively, D is TRBD1 (5 bases). Germline lookup yields CDR1 MNHNS and CDR2 SASEGT. Trimming cost V 1 base and J 10 bases, with 14 bases left between them. This CDR3 has 14 residues. The CDR3 reads CASSEGSGGGPQHF. DNA for the CDR3: TGTGCCAGCAGTGAAGGATCAGGCGGGGGACCCCAGCATTTT.

The chain uses TRBV2 and TRBJ1-2; TRBD1 agrees at 7 bases. Germline V lookup: CDR1 SNHLY, CDR2 FYNNEI. This CDR3 has 13 residues. With 8 bases clipped from V and 3 bases from J, the junction kept 6 bases outside the gene matches. In nucleotides, the CDR3 is TGTGCCAGCGCCGGGCAGGGGGACTATGGCTACACCTTC. This codes for CASAGQGDYGYTF.

This rearrangement joins TRBV20-1 to TRBJ2-7, with no clear D. The CDR3 consists of 11 residues. Trimming removed 5 bases at V and 2 bases at J, with 7 bases between. CDR1 is DFQATT and CDR2 is SNEGSKA in the germline V gene (reference sequence). The CDR3 region has the DNA TGCAGTGCTTCGCAGACCTACGAGCAGTACTTC. It encodes CSASQTYEQYF.

This chain joins TRBV15 and TRBJ2-1; D is uncertain. CDR1 and CDR2 from the germline V gene are LNHNV and YYDKDF (reference sequence). The V end was cut by 0 bases, the J end by 1 base, with 13 bases between. The CDR3 runs to 17 residues. The CDR3: CATSRDSTGLSYNEQFF. The CDR3, as DNA: TGTGCCACCAGCAGAGATAGTACGGGTCTGTCCTACAATGAGCAGTTCTTC. Filled out from reference TRBV15 and TRBJ2-1, the complete variable domain reads DAMVIQNPRYQVTQFGKPVTLSCSQTLNHNVMYWYQQKSSQAPKLLFHYYDKDFNNEADTPDNFQSRRPNTSFCFLDIRSPGLGDTAMYLCATSRDSTGLSYNEQFFGPGTRLTVL.

In regard to this clone: One junction end does not reproduce the germline sequence, and a read error may be involved. The chain employs TRBV4-2 and TRBJ1-3; D ambiguous. CDR1 and CDR2 (germline): LGHNA, YNFKEQ. The CDR3 loop spans 15 amino acids. DNA of the CDR3: TGTGCCAGCAGCAAAGAGCCGGGGTCTGGAAACACCATATATTTT. Protein product: CASSKEPGSGNTIYF.

CDR3 sequence reads: CAWSIAGGRYEQYF. CDR3 in DNA: TGTGCCTGGTCCATAGCGGGAGGTCGGTACGAGCAGTACTTC. The chain carries TRBV30 and TRBJ2-7, with 10 positions matching TRBD2. Germline trimming cut 5 bases from V and 4 bases from J; bases unmatched to any gene: 8. The germline gives CDR1 GTSNPN, CDR2 SVGIG (reference sequence). The CDR3 loop spans 14 amino acids.

The rearrangement links TRBV4-1 to TRBJ1-5; TRBD1 is a possible D gene (5 bases). The CDR3 consists of 15 residues. Germline V gene data show CDR1 as MGHRA and CDR2 as YSYEKL. V dropped 4 bases and J dropped 2 bases, with 12 bases sitting between them. The CDR3 DNA reads TGCGCCAGCAGCCTGAAGCTACAGGGCAATCAGCCCCAGCATTTT. Translation: CASSLKLQGNQPQHF.

CDR3 loop: CASSLGASGENEQFF. As DNA, the CDR3 is TGTGCCAGCAGCTTGGGTGCTAGCGGGGAAAATGAGCAGTTCTTC. V and J are TRBV7-9 and TRBJ2-1, with TRBD2 identical over 9 bases. J was trimmed by 7 bases and V by 3 bases; bases with no gene match: 7. The germline V gene has CDR1 SEHNR and CDR2 FQNEAQ (reference sequence). CDR3 size: 15 residues.

This chain links TRBV19 with TRBJ2-6; D gene unclear. In germline, CDR1 is LNHDA, CDR2 SQIVND (reference sequence). This CDR3 region has 15 residues. V dropped 3 bases and J dropped 0 bases, with 6 bases sitting between them. Here the CDR3 DNA reads TGTGCCAGTAGTATCGATAGCTCTGGGGCCAACGTCCTGACTTTC. It is translated as CASSIDSSGANVLTF.